Listed below are T cell receptor beta chains from one sample, sequenced in a study of OX40 agonist ivuxolimab in advanced cancers. The data were produced by immunoSEQ multiplex PCR, yet TCRdb's version contains in-frame clones alone and is incomplete. The data contain tens of thousands of clones, approximately 86% of them singletons. The source was CD4+ or CD8+ T cells sorted from blood, collected in a trial of the OX40 agonist ivuxolimab. The receptors were gathered from an adult with an advanced solid tumor such as melanoma, head and neck, liver or kidney cancer. Each CDR3 is given with its conserved first and last residue. A D gene is named only where the DNA matches it firmly. The listing skips clone size in some rows; elsewhere it reads once, few, many or a size class.

TRBJ2-7	TRBV5-4	NA	few	CASSMARGYEQYF	TGTGCCAGCAGCATGGCCAGGGGCTACGAGCAGTACTTC
TRBJ1-4	TRBV6-1	NA	few	CASSEQNLGEKLFF	TGTGCCAGCAGTGAACAAAATCTGGGCGAAAAACTGTTTTTT
TRBJ1-3	TRBV4-1	NA	NA	CASSQVGRQLLSGNTIYF	TGCGCCAGCAGCCAAGTCGGGAGACAGCTACTCTCTGGAAACACCATATATTTT
TRBJ2-7	TRBV2	TRBD1	NA	CASSSPGTGGKEQYF	TGTGCCAGCAGCAGTCCCGGGACAGGGGGCAAAGAGCAGTACTTC
TRBJ2-3	TRBV7-8	TRBD2	NA	CASSLGTSGGSTDTQYF	TGTGCCAGCAGCTTAGGAACTAGCGGGGGATCTACAGATACGCAGTATTTT
TRBJ2-1	TRBV5-1	NA	NA	CASSPLPGEGNNEQFF	TGCGCCAGCAGCCCTTTACCGGGAGAGGGAAACAATGAGCAGTTCTTC
TRBJ2-6	TRBV25-1	NA	NA	CASTPPSGANVLTF	TGTGCCAGCACCCCCCCCTCTGGGGCCAACGTCCTGACTTTC
TRBJ2-7	TRBV6-6	TRBD1	NA	CASSPSDRVYEQYF	TGTGCCAGCAGCCCCTCTGACAGGGTCTACGAGCAGTACTTC
TRBJ1-2	TRBV27	TRBD1	NA	CASSFRTGGYYYGYTF	TGTGCCAGCAGTTTTAGGACAGGGGGTTACTATTACGGCTACACCTTC
TRBJ1-1	TRBV7-6	TRBD1	NA	CASSFRGWNTEAFF	TGTGCCAGCAGCTTCAGGGGGTGGAACACTGAAGCTTTCTTT
TRBJ2-7	TRBV27	TRBD2	NA	CASNRREGDEQYF	TGTGCCAGCAATCGGCGGGAGGGTGACGAGCAGTACTTC
TRBJ1-1	TRBV7-9	NA	NA	CASSPSMNTATEAFF	TGTGCCAGCAGCCCCTCAATGAACACCGCCACTGAAGCTTTCTTT
TRBJ1-1	TRBV11-2	NA	few	CASSLMKNTEAFF	TGTGCCAGCAGTTTAATGAAGAACACTGAAGCTTTCTTT
TRBJ1-3	TRBV4-3	TRBD1	NA	CASSRLDRDSGNTIYF	TGCGCCAGCAGCCGCCTGGACAGGGACTCTGGAAACACCATATATTTT
TRBJ2-5	TRBV5-6	TRBD1	NA	CASSFLQGPLGTQYF	TGTGCCAGCAGCTTTCTACAGGGGCCGCTGGGGACCCAGTACTTC
TRBJ2-7	TRBV4-1	NA	few	CASSPGTMRSYEQYF	TGCGCCAGCAGCCCAGGGACCATGAGATCCTACGAGCAGTACTTC
TRBJ1-6	TRBV6-1	NA	NA	CASSNRQNSPLHF	TGTGCCAGCAGCAACAGGCAAAATTCACCCCTCCACTTT
TRBJ2-4	TRBV6-1	NA	NA	CASSGGTARDIQYF	TGTGCCAGCAGTGGCGGGACGGCAAGAGACATTCAGTACTTC
TRBJ2-2	TRBV7-2	TRBD2	once	CASSRWTSGANTGELFF	TGTGCCAGCAGCCGCTGGACTAGCGGAGCGAACACCGGGGAGCTGTTTTTT
TRBJ2-5	TRBV15	NA	NA	CATSRGGRGGQETQYF	TGTGCCACCAGCAGAGGGGGGCGGGGTGGCCAAGAGACCCAGTACTTC
TRBJ2-7	TRBV6-1	NA	NA	CASSGPPYEQYF	TGTGCCAGCAGTGGGCCCCCCTACGAGCAGTACTTC
TRBJ1-1	TRBV7-9	NA	NA	CASRAVTSGITEAFF	TGTGCCAGCAGAGCCGTTACGAGCGGGATAACTGAAGCTTTCTTT
TRBJ1-5	TRBV21-1	NA	NA	CASSKVGTAVNQPQHF	TGTGCCAGCAGCAAAGTTGGAACAGCCGTCAATCAGCCCCAGCATTTT
TRBJ1-5	TRBV6-5	NA	NA	CASRPPGAEQPQHF	TGTGCCAGCAGACCCCCGGGCGCCGAACAGCCCCAGCATTTT
TRBJ1-1	TRBV6-1	NA	NA	CASSEETAVNTEAFF	TGTGCCAGCAGTGAAGAGACGGCAGTTAACACTGAAGCTTTCTTT
TRBJ1-5	TRBV2	TRBD1	NA	CASRAQGIQPQHF	TGTGCCAGCAGAGCACAGGGGATCCAGCCCCAGCATTTT
TRBJ2-7	TRBV27	NA	once	CASSLLLEQYF	TGTGCCAGCAGTTTGCTCCTCGAGCAGTACTTC
TRBJ2-1	TRBV7-3	TRBD1	once	CASSQRQGASYNEQFF	TGTGCCAGCAGCCAGAGACAGGGGGCCTCCTACAATGAGCAGTTCTTC
TRBJ1-5	TRBV6-6	NA	NA	CATFGRDLSNQPQHF	TGTGCCACCTTTGGCAGGGATCTTAGCAATCAGCCCCAGCATTTT
TRBJ2-1	TRBV29-1	NA	NA	CSVEDPRSQSGQFF	TGCAGCGTTGAAGACCCCCGGAGTCAAAGCGGGCAGTTCTTC
TRBJ2-7	TRBV2	TRBD1	NA	CASSVGRTGSYEQYF	TGTGCCAGCAGTGTTGGCAGGACAGGTTCCTACGAGCAGTACTTC
TRBJ1-2	TRBV5-4	TRBD1	NA	CASSRQGAGGYTF	TGTGCCAGCAGTCGACAGGGGGCTGGGGGCTACACCTTC
TRBJ2-5	TRBV7-6	TRBD2	NA	CASSLGSLAGYQETQYF	TGTGCCAGCAGCTTAGGGAGCCTAGCGGGGTACCAAGAGACCCAGTACTTC
TRBJ1-6	TRBV7-3	TRBD1	NA	CASSRTGTGDSPLHF	TGTGCCAGCAGCCGAACCGGGACAGGAGATTCACCCCTCCACTTT
TRBJ2-3	TRBV18	TRBD2	NA	CASSPGRASADTQYF	TGTGCCAGCTCACCCGGGAGGGCCTCGGCAGATACGCAGTATTTT
TRBJ1-2	TRBV19	NA	NA	CASSIVGVSNSANYGYTF	TGTGCCAGTAGTATAGTGGGCGTCAGCAACTCGGCTAACTATGGCTACACCTTC
TRBJ2-1	TRBV4-2	NA	NA	CASSQGSDSSYNEQFF	TGTGCCAGCAGCCAGGGCAGTGACTCGTCCTACAATGAGCAGTTCTTC
TRBJ2-5	TRBV4-1	NA	NA	CASSQERGVSGLQETQYF	TGCGCCAGCAGCCAAGAGAGAGGAGTCAGCGGCCTCCAAGAGACCCAGTACTTC
TRBJ2-5	TRBV4-1	TRBD2	NA	CASSRLLAGAFQETQYF	TGCGCCAGCAGCCGCCTCCTAGCGGGGGCGTTCCAAGAGACCCAGTACTTC
TRBJ2-2	TRBV14	TRBD1	NA	CASSQGQRRTGELFF	TGTGCCAGCAGCCAGGGACAGCGGAGGACCGGGGAGCTGTTTTTT
TRBJ2-1	TRBV10-3	TRBD1	NA	CAIKGDRDNEQFF	TGTGCCATCAAAGGGGACAGGGACAATGAGCAGTTCTTC
TRBJ1-4	TRBV29-1	TRBD1	NA	CSATGGAEKLFF	TGCAGCGCGACAGGGGGCGCGGAAAAACTGTTTTTT
TRBJ2-1	TRBV4-1	TRBD1	NA	CASSQEGTGLYNEQFF	TGCGCCAGCAGCCAAGAAGGGACAGGGCTTTACAATGAGCAGTTCTTC
TRBJ1-5	TRBV6-6	TRBD1	NA	CASRSQGRNQPQHF	TGTGCCAGCAGATCACAGGGGCGCAATCAGCCCCAGCATTTT
TRBJ1-6	TRBV19	NA	NA	CASSIRDAGARNSPLHF	TGTGCCAGTAGTATCAGGGACGCAGGGGCGCGGAATTCACCCCTCCACTTT
TRBJ1-3	TRBV29-1	NA	NA	CSVVEGGVGNTIYF	TGCAGCGTTGTAGAGGGTGGTGTGGGAAACACCATATATTTT
TRBJ2-1	TRBV14	NA	NA	CASSPPNPSYNEQFF	TGTGCCAGCAGCCCGCCAAACCCCTCCTACAATGAGCAGTTCTTC
TRBJ2-2	TRBV19	NA	NA	CASSIRSNTGELFF	TGTGCCAGTAGTATCCGTTCGAACACCGGGGAGCTGTTTTTT
TRBJ2-7	TRBV18	NA	once	CASSPSSAASYEQYF	TGTGCCAGCTCACCATCGTCAGCCGCGTCCTACGAGCAGTACTTC
TRBJ1-1	TRBV7-8	NA	NA	CASSPDLGRIGTEAFF	TGTGCCAGCAGCCCAGACCTGGGGAGGATTGGTACTGAAGCTTTCTTT
TRBJ1-1	TRBV5-4	NA	NA	CASSLDTSTEAFF	TGTGCCAGCAGCTTGGACACTTCCACTGAAGCTTTCTTT
TRBJ2-6	TRBV27	NA	NA	CASSSPGGSGANVLTF	TGTGCCAGCAGTTCCCCCGGAGGCTCTGGGGCCAACGTCCTGACTTTC
TRBJ1-6	TRBV7-3	NA	NA	CASSLGPYSNSPLHF	TGTGCCAGCAGCTTAGGGCCCTACTCTAATTCACCCCTCCACTTT
TRBJ2-5	TRBV5-1	TRBD2	NA	CASSWGLAGGLQETQYF	TGCGCCAGCAGCTGGGGACTAGCGGGAGGGCTCCAAGAGACCCAGTACTTC
TRBJ2-7	TRBV7-8	NA	NA	CASSLGTADSEQYF	TGTGCCAGCAGCTTAGGGACAGCTGACTCCGAGCAGTACTTC
TRBJ1-1	TRBV28	TRBD1	NA	CASSLQGRVNTEAFF	TGTGCCAGCAGTCTACAGGGGCGGGTGAACACTGAAGCTTTCTTT
TRBJ2-5	TRBV5-1	TRBD2	NA	CASSRRAGDGETQYF	TGCGCCAGCAGCCGCCGGGCGGGAGACGGAGAGACCCAGTACTTC
TRBJ1-1	TRBV20-1	NA	NA	CSAQHTEAFF	TGCAGTGCCCAACATACTGAAGCTTTCTTT